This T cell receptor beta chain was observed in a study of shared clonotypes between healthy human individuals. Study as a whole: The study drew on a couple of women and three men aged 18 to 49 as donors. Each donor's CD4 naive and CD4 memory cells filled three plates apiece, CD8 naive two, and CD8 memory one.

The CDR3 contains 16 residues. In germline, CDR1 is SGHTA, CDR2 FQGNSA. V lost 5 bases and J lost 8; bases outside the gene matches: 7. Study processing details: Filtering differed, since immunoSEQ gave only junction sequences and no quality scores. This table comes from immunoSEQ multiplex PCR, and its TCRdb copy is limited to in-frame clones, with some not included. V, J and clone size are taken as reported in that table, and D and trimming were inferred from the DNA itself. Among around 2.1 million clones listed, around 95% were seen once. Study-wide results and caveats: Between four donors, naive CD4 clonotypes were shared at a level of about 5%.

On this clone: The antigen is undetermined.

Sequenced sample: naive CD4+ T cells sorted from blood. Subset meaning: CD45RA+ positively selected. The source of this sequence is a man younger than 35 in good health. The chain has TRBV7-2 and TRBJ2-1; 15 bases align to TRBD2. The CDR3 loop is CASSPGLAGGKDEQFF. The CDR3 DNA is TGTGCCAGCAGCCCCGGACTAGCGGGGGGGAAAGATGAGCAGTTCTTC.